These 5 T cell receptor beta chains came from one sample sequenced in a study of cytomegalovirus exposure and HLA in healthy donors. Use of 60 Vbeta and 13 Jbeta primers characterized the PCR. Generated by immunoSEQ multiplex PCR, the TCRdb table keeps only in-frame clones and is missing some. The sample lists 150,000 to 200,000 clones, about 80% seen once, with approximately 1.5% in the top ten. The sample consisted of PBMCs. The receptors originated from a man aged 40-49 years in good health and CMV-seronegative.

The chain combines TRBV5-1 with TRBJ1-2, with 7 bases lining up with TRBD1. CDR3 length equals 15 residues. V lost 3 bases, J lost 1 base, and 6 bases stayed unmatched. The germline CDR1 and CDR2 sequences are SGHRS and YFSETQ. The CDR3 here is CASSSGQLINYGYTF. CDR3 nucleotides: TGCGCCAGCAGCTCGGGACAGCTCATTAACTATGGCTACACCTTC.

This chain links TRBV12-5 with TRBJ1-3; no clear D. Deletions cut 1 base from V and 4 bases from J, with 8 bases between. The germline V gene encodes CDR1 LGHNT and CDR2 FRNRAP. The length of the CDR3 is 14 residues. CDR3 protein: CASGLGSPGNTIYF. The CDR3 DNA is TGTGCTAGTGGTTTGGGTTCCCCAGGAAACACCATATATTTT.

This clone came up a few times. This chain connects TRBV27 to TRBJ2-7; TRBD2 might be the D (7 bases). Trimming pared 6 bases from V and 2 bases from J, leaving 23 bases between. The CDR3 sequence is 17 residues long. Germline V lookup: CDR1 MNHEY, CDR2 SMNVEV (reference sequence). CDR3 DNA: TGTGCCAGCAGCTGGGGTAGGGGGGGTTCCCGAGCCTACGAGCAGTACTTC. Translating gives CASSWGRGGSRAYEQYF.

The chain links TRBV6-5 to TRBJ2-2; no clear D. In germline, CDR1 is MNHEY, CDR2 SVGAGI. V was cut by 2 bases and J by 5 bases, with 6 bases left in between. There are 13 residues in the CDR3. CDR3 amino acids: CASSYPKTGELFF. CDR3 DNA sequence: TGTGCCAGCAGTTACCCTAAGACCGGGGAGCTGTTTTTT.

The chain couples TRBV11-2 to TRBJ2-3; 9 nucleotides align to TRBD2. V was pared by 4 bases and J by 2 bases, with 10 bases of the junction left unmatched. This CDR3 has 17 residues. CDR1 is SGHAT, CDR2 FQNNGV, per germline. Here the CDR3 reads CASSSRGSGSLTDTQYF. CDR3 sequence (DNA): TGTGCCAGCAGCTCCCGGGGTAGCGGGAGTCTCACAGATACGCAGTATTTT. The complete variable domain, with remaining parts taken from reference TRBV11-2 and TRBJ2-3, reads EAGVAQSPRYKIIEKRQSVAFWCNPISGHATLYWYQQILGQGPKLLIQFQNNGVVDDSQLPKDRFSAERLKGVDSTLKIQPAKLEDSAVYLCASSSRGSGSLTDTQYFGPGTRLTVL.